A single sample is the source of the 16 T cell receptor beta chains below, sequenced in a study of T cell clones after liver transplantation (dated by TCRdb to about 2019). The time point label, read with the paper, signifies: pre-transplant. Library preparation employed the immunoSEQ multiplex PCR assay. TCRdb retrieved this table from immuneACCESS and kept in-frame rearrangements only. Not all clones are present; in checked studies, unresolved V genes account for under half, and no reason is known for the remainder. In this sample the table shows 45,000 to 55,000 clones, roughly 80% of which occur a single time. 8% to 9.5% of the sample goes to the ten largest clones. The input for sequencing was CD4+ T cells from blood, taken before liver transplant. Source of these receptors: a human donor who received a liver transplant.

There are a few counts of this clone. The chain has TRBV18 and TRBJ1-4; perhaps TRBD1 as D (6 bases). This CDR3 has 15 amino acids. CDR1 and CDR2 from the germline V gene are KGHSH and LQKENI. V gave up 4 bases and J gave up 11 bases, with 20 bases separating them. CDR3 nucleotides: TGTGCCAGCTCACTTCAGGGACAAAGAGAAAGTAAACTGTTTTTT. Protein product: CASSLQGQRESKLFF.

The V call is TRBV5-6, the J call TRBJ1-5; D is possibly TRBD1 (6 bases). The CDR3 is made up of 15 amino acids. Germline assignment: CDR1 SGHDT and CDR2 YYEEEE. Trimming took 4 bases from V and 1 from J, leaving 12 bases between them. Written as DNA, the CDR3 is TGTGCCAGCAGCATCCGGGGGCCGAGCAATCAGCCCCAGCATTTT. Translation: CASSIRGPSNQPQHF.

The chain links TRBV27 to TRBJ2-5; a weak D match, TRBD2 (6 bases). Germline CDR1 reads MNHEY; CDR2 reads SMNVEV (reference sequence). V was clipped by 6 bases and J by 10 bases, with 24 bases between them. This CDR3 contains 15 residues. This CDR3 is CASSPTTATRGVQYF. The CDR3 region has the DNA TGTGCCAGCAGCCCTACGACTGCGACTAGAGGGGTCCAGTACTTC.

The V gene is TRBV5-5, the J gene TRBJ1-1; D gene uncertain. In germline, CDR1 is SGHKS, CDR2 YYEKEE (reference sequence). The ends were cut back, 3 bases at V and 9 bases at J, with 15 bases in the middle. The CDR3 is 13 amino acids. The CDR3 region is CASSSVPLEKAFF. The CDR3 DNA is TGTGCCAGCAGCTCGGTCCCCTTGGAGAAAGCTTTCTTT.

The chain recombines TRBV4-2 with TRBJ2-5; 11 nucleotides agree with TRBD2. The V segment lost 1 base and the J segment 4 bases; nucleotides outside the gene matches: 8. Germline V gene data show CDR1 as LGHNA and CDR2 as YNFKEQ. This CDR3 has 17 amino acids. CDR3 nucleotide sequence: TGTGCCAGCAGCCAAGCTAGCGGGGGGCCCGGGGGAGAGACCCAGTACTTC. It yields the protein CASSQASGGPGGETQYF.

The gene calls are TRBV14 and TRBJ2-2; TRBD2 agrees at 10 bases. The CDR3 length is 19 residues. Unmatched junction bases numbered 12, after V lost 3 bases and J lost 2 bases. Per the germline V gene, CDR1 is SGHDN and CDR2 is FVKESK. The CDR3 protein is CASSQPRRASGRNTGELFF. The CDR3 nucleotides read TGTGCCAGCAGCCAGCCCCGAAGGGCTAGCGGGAGAAACACCGGGGAGCTGTTTTTT. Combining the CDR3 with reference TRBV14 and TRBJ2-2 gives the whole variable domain EAGVTQFPSHSVIEKGQTVTLRCDPISGHDNLYWYRRVMGKEIKFLLHFVKESKQDESGMPNNRFLAERTGGTYSTLKVQPAELEDSGVYFCASSQPRRASGRNTGELFFGEGSRLTVL.

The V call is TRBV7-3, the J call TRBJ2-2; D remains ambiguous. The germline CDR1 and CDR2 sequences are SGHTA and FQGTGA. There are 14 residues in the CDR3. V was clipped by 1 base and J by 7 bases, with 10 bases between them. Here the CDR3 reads CASSLSTIHGELFF. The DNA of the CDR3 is TGTGCCAGCAGCTTAAGCACTATTCACGGGGAGCTGTTTTTT.

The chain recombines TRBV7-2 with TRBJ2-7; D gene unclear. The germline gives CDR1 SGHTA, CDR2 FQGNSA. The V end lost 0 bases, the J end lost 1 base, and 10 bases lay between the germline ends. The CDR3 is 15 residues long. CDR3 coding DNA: TGTGCCAGCAGCTTAGCCTGGCCCGGTTCCTACGAGCAGTACTTC. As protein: CASSLAWPGSYEQYF.

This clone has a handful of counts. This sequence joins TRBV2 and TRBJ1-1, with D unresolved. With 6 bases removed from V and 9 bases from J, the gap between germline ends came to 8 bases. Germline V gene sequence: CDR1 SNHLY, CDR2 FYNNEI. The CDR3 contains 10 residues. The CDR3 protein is CASRDLKAFF. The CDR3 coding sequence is TGTGCCAGCAGAGACCTGAAAGCTTTCTTT.

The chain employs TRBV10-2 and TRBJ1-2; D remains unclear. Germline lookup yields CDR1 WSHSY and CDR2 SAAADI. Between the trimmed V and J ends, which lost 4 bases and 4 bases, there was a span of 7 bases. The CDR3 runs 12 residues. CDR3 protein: CASSGPSYGYTF. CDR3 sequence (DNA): TGCGCCAGCAGTGGGCCCAGCTATGGCTACACCTTC.

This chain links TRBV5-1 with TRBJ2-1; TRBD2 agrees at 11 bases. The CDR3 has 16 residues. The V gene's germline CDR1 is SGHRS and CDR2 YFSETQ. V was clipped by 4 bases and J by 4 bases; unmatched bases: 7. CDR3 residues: CASSLPGTSGYNEQFF. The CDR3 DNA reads TGCGCCAGCAGCCTCCCCGGGACTAGCGGATACAATGAGCAGTTCTTC.

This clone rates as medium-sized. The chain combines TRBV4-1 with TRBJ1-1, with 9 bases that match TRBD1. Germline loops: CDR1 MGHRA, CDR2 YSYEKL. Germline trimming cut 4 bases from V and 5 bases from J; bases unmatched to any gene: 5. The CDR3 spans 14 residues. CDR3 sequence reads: CASSRQTGGTEAFF. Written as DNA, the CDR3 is TGCGCCAGCAGCCGACAGACAGGGGGGACTGAAGCTTTCTTT.

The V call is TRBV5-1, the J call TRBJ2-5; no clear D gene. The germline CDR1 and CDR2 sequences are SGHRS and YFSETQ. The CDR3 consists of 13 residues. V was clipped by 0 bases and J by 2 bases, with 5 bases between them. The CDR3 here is CASSLAQQETQYF. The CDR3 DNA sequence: TGCGCCAGCAGCTTGGCGCAACAAGAGACCCAGTACTTC.

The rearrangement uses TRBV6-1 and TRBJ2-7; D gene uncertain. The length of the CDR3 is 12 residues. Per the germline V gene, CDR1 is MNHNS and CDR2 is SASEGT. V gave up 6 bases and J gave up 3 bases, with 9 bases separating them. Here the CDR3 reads CASSALVYEQYF. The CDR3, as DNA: TGTGCCAGCAGCGCCCTGGTCTACGAGCAGTACTTC.

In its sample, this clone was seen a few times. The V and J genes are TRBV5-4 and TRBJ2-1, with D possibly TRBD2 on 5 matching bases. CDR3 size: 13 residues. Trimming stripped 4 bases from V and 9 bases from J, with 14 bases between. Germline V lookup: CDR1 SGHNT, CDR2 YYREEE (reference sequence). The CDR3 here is CASSPGVRVEQFF. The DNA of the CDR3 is TGTGCCAGCAGCCCCGGGGTGCGGGTTGAGCAGTTCTTC.

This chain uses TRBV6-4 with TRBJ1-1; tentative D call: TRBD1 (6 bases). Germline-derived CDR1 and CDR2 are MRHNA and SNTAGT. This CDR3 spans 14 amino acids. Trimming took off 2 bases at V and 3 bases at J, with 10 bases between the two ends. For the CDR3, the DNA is TGTGCCAGCAGTGACAGGGGGGGAGACACTGAAGCTTTCTTT. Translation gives CASSDRGGDTEAFF.